These 30 T cell receptor beta chains were all obtained from the same sample, sequenced in a study of early T cells in non-severe SARS-CoV-2 infection. TCRdb itself ran the 5' RACE reads through MiXCR, one entry per CDR3 protein. In the table there are 20,000 to 25,000 distinct CDR3 sequences, 5% to 5.5% of which are singletons. Sequenced: whole blood. The receptors come from an adult who was a healthcare worker with PCR-confirmed SARS-CoV-2 infection or an uninfected control (not recorded which).

The sample holds many counts of this clonotype. The J gene is TRBJ2-7, the V gene TRBV24-1; 9 bases agree with TRBD2. Trimming removed 5 bases from V and 6 bases from J; junction bases left unmatched: 4. Germline V gives CDR1 KGHDR, CDR2 SFDVKD. The CDR3 consists of 13 residues. The CDR3 DNA reads TGTGCCACCAGTGCCAGTAGCGGGAGCGAGCAGTACGTC. It is translated as CATSASSGSEQYV.

This clonotype has ten or more counts. This chain connects TRBV11-2 to TRBJ2-3, with 7 positions matching TRBD2. The CDR3 is made up of 19 amino acids. Germline V gene lookup returns CDR1 SGHAT and CDR2 FQNNGV. With 4 bases clipped from V and 2 bases from J, the junction kept 18 bases outside the gene matches. The CDR3 DNA sequence: TGTGCCAGCAGCTCCCCCGCCTTGACTAGCCGCAACCCCACAGATACGCAGTATTTT. This sequence encodes CASSSPALTSRNPTDTQYF.

V is TRBV5-1 and J is TRBJ1-2; no clear D gene. CDR1 and CDR2 from the germline V gene are SGHRS and YFSETQ. The CDR3 consists of 14 residues. V lost 4 bases and J 2 bases, leaving 12 bases between the germline ends. As DNA, the CDR3 is TGCGCCAGCAGCCCGGCTCCGAAAAACTATGGCTACACCTTC. This sequence encodes CASSPAPKNYGYTF. Full variable domain (outside the CDR3, taken from reference TRBV5-1 and TRBJ1-2): KAGVTQTPRYLIKTRGQQVTLSCSPISGHRSVSWYQQTPGQGLQFLFEYFSETQRNKGNFPGRFSGRQFSNSRSEMNVSTLELGDSALYLCASSPAPKNYGYTFGSGTRLTVV.

The table lists this clonotype with many counts. The gene calls are TRBV7-2 and TRBJ1-1; D not certain. Germline V gene sequence: CDR1 SGHTA, CDR2 FQGNSA. CDR3 length: 13 residues. Trimming shortened V by 2 bases and J by 1 base, and 5 bases separated the two germline ends. This CDR3 is CASSLRWNTEAFF. The CDR3 DNA sequence: TGTGCCAGCAGCTTAAGGTGGAACACTGAAGCTTTCTTT.

This clonotype is labeled medium-sized. This chain links TRBV20-1 with TRBJ1-5, with D hard to call. The CDR3 has 11 residues. The germline V gene has CDR1 DFQATT and CDR2 SNEGSKA (reference sequence). Trimming removed 0 bases at V and 8 bases at J, with 5 bases between. CDR3 nucleotides: TGCAGTGCTAGAGATTGCAAGCCCCAGCATTTT. Protein sequence: CSARDCKPQHF.

This clonotype has at least ten counts. V gene TRBV29-1 combines with J gene TRBJ2-7; D assignment may be TRBD1 or TRBD2 (6 bases each). In germline, CDR1 is SQVTM, CDR2 ANQGSEA. This CDR3 is 14 amino acids long. Deletions cut 7 bases from V and 0 bases from J, with 16 bases between. CDR3 amino acids: CSAREGGYSYEQYF. In DNA form, the CDR3 reads TGCAGCGCACGAGAGGGGGGCTACTCCTACGAGCAGTACTTC.

This clonotype was seen ten or more times. This chain uses TRBV7-9 with TRBJ1-1; 7 bases are shared with TRBD1. V shed 1 base and J 4 bases; nucleotides not matched to a gene: 0. Germline V gene data show CDR1 as SEHNR and CDR2 as FQNEAQ (reference sequence). The CDR3 sequence is 13 residues long. Here the CDR3 reads CASSLGQGTEAFF. The CDR3 coding sequence is TGTGCCAGCAGCTTAGGACAGGGCACTGAAGCTTTCTTT.

The sample holds many counts of this clonotype. This chain joins TRBV20-1 and TRBJ2-7; 7 bases fit TRBD2. The CDR3 spans 13 residues. V lost 7 bases, J lost 5 bases, and 11 bases stayed unmatched. Germline V gene sequence: CDR1 DFQATT, CDR2 SNEGSKA (reference sequence). CDR3 coding DNA: TGCAGTGAGCGGGGCCCCTCGGGGGACGAGCAGTACTTC. It encodes CSERGPSGDEQYF.

This chain uses TRBV19 with TRBJ2-2; D possibly corresponds to TRBD1 (6 bases). Germline V gene sequence: CDR1 LNHDA, CDR2 SQIVND (reference sequence). V was cut by 8 bases and J by 1 base, with 11 bases left in between. This CDR3 spans 14 amino acids. CDR3 nucleotide sequence: TGTGCCAGTCAACAGGGTGGGAACACCGGGGAGCTGTTTTTT. Translating it yields CASQQGGNTGELFF.

This clonotype was seen a handful of times. The chain is built from TRBV5-1 and TRBJ1-2; a weak D match, TRBD1 (5 bases). The germline V gene encodes CDR1 SGHRS and CDR2 YFSETQ. Trimming left V 3 bases short and J 2 bases short, with 17 bases between. The CDR3 is made up of 16 amino acids. CDR3 residues: CASSSYRQGLNYGYTF. The CDR3 DNA is TGCGCCAGCAGCTCCTACCGGCAGGGTCTCAACTATGGCTACACCTTC.

This clonotype appeared many times. This chain links TRBV6-5 with TRBJ2-7; TRBD1 agrees at 7 bases. Germline V gene sequence: CDR1 MNHEY, CDR2 SVGAGI. The CDR3 length is 13 residues. Trimming at V came to 2 bases and at J to 4 bases, leaving 2 bases not matched to a gene. The CDR3 sequence is CASSYPGQYEQYV. The CDR3, as DNA: TGTGCCAGCAGTTACCCGGGACAGTACGAGCAGTACGTC.

This chain connects TRBV5-1 to TRBJ1-6; TRBD1 might be the D (5 bases). V shed 1 base and J shed 8 bases, with 10 bases lying between them. The CDR3 loop spans 14 amino acids. Germline assignment: CDR1 SGHRS and CDR2 YFSETQ. As DNA, the CDR3 is TGCGCCAGCAGCTTGACGGGGCGTGATTCACCCCTCCACTTT. Translated: CASSLTGRDSPLHF.

This clonotype was detected only a few times. V usage is TRBV12-3 or TRBV12-4 and J usage is TRBJ2-4, with unresolved D. Trimming shortened V by 10 bases and J by 7 bases, and 17 bases separated the two germline ends. The CDR3 covers 13 residues. DNA for the CDR3: TGTGCCAACCATCAATCGGGCCGGAACATTCAGTACTTC. Its translation is CANHQSGRNIQYF.

This clonotype was seen repeatedly, ten times or more. This rearrangement joins TRBV9 to TRBJ2-7; D gene ambiguous. The CDR3 runs to 13 residues. Trimming took 0 bases from V and 1 from J, leaving 5 bases between them. CDR1 is SGDLS, CDR2 YYNGEE, per germline. The CDR3: CASSVGQSYEQYV. The DNA of the CDR3 is TGTGCCAGCAGCGTAGGACAATCCTACGAGCAGTACGTC.

This clonotype appeared many times. V gene TRBV7-9 combines with J gene TRBJ1-1, with 8 bases aligning to TRBD1. Germline CDR1 reads SEHNR; CDR2 reads FQNEAQ (reference sequence). Trimming at V came to 5 bases and at J to 1 base, leaving 6 bases not matched to a gene. CDR3 size: 15 residues. Here the CDR3 DNA reads TGTGCCAGCAGCCCACAGACAGGGGCGAACACTGAAGCTTTCTTT. Translating it yields CASSPQTGANTEAFF.

This clonotype was seen a few times. V usage is TRBV25-1 and J usage is TRBJ1-1, with D possibly TRBD1 on 5 matching bases. This CDR3 is 15 amino acids long. With 2 bases removed from V and 0 bases from J, the gap between germline ends came to 10 bases. Per the germline V gene, CDR1 is MGHDK and CDR2 is SYGVNS. The CDR3 region has the DNA TGTGCCAGCAGTGAAGGTGACAGTTTGAACACTGAAGCTTTCTTT. Protein: CASSEGDSLNTEAFF. Using reference TRBV25-1 and TRBJ1-1 for the parts outside the CDR3, the full variable domain is EADIYQTPRYLVIGTGKKITLECSQTMGHDKMYWYQQDPGMELHLIHYSYGVNSTEKGDLSSESTVSRIRTEHFPLTLESARPSHTSQYLCASSEGDSLNTEAFFGQGTRLTVV.

This clonotype was picked up a small number of times. The V gene is TRBV7-8, the J gene TRBJ2-2; D may be TRBD1 (6 bases). The germline CDR1 and CDR2 sequences are SGHVS and FQNEAQ. Trimming left V 5 bases short and J 1 base short, with 14 bases between. The CDR3 length is 16 residues. This CDR3 is CASSPRTVRNTGELFF. CDR3 DNA sequence: TGTGCCAGCAGCCCCAGGACAGTGCGGAACACCGGGGAGCTGTTTTTT.

This clonotype has at least ten counts. The J gene is TRBJ2-7, the V gene TRBV18, with a tentative D call TRBD1 (5 bases). The V end was cut by 3 bases, the J end by 3 bases, with 12 bases between. This CDR3 is 14 amino acids long. In germline, CDR1 is KGHSH, CDR2 LQKENI. This CDR3 is CASSPPTAYYEQYF. The CDR3 DNA sequence: TGTGCCAGCTCACCTCCGACAGCGTACTACGAGCAGTACTTC. Together with reference TRBV18 and TRBJ2-7, the CDR3 gives the full variable domain: NAGVMQNPRHLVRRRGQEARLRCSPMKGHSHVYWYRQLPEEGLKFMVYLQKENIIDESGMPKERFSAEFPKEGPSILRIQQVVRGDSAAYFCASSPPTAYYEQYFGPGTRLTVT.

Remarks on this clonotype: The junction departs from germline at one end; a sequencing error may be responsible. The chain combines TRBV20-1 with TRBJ2-7; the D gene is possibly TRBD1 (6 bases). Germline CDR1 reads DFQATT; CDR2 reads SNEGSKA (reference sequence). The CDR3 runs to 13 residues. The CDR3: CSTRGGQHYEQYF. CDR3 sequence (DNA): TGCAGTACTAGAGGTGGACAGCATTACGAGCAGTACTTC.

This clonotype was detected ten times or more. The chain has TRBV19 and TRBJ1-3; tentatively, D is TRBD1 (6 bases). Looked up from germline, CDR1 is LNHDA and CDR2 is SQIVND (reference sequence). V was cut by 7 bases and J by 0 bases, with 10 bases left in between. The CDR3 runs 14 residues. The DNA for the CDR3 is TGTGCCAGTAACCGACAGGACTCTGGAAACACCATATATTTT. As protein: CASNRQDSGNTIYF.

This clonotype was counted many times. The J gene is TRBJ2-2, the V gene TRBV24-1; 7 nucleotides agree with TRBD2. The CDR3 covers 14 residues. The V gene end was trimmed by 5 bases and the J gene end by 6 bases; junction bases not matched to a gene: 5. Germline-derived CDR1 and CDR2 are KGHDR and SFDVKD. CDR3 region: CATSGILASGELFF. The DNA of the CDR3 is TGTGCCACCAGTGGTATACTAGCGTCCGGGGAGCTGTTTTTT.

This clonotype came up many times. This sequence joins TRBV11-2 and TRBJ1-6; unclear D gene. V lost 0 bases and J 7 bases, leaving 4 bases between the germline ends. This CDR3 is built from 13 residues. The germline V gene has CDR1 SGHAT and CDR2 FQNNGV. CDR3: CASSLDPNSPLHF. CDR3 in DNA: TGTGCCAGCAGCTTAGATCCGAATTCACCCCTCCACTTT.

This clonotype was counted only a few times. The V and J genes are TRBV6-1 and TRBJ1-4; 9 bases line up with TRBD1. Germline V gives CDR1 MNHNS, CDR2 SASEGT. The CDR3 contains 17 residues. V lost 6 bases and J lost 6; bases outside the gene matches: 14. CDR3 DNA sequence: TGTGCCAGCAGGGCCCGGGACAGGGTTCCAACGTATGAAAAACTGTTTTTT. This translates into CASRARDRVPTYEKLFF.

There are many counts of this clonotype. The rearrangement joins TRBV20-1 to TRBJ2-2, with a tentative D call TRBD1 (5 bases). This CDR3 contains 14 residues. From germline, CDR1 is DFQATT and CDR2 SNEGSKA (reference sequence). Trimming took off 5 bases at V and 0 bases at J, with 10 bases between the two ends. The chain's CDR3 is CSAPLRANTGELFF. For the CDR3, the DNA is TGCAGTGCTCCACTCAGGGCGAACACCGGGGAGCTGTTTTTT.

The table lists this clonotype with many counts. The chain uses TRBV27 and TRBJ2-7; D not certain. Germline V gene sequence: CDR1 MNHEY, CDR2 SMNVEV (reference sequence). This CDR3 is 15 amino acids long. V was cut by 4 bases and J by 1 base, with 14 bases left in between. The CDR3 protein is CASSSIRVNSYEQYF. The CDR3 DNA follows: TGTGCCAGCAGTTCGATCCGGGTCAATTCCTACGAGCAGTACTTC.

A remark on this clonotype: A single base separates this from a much larger clone, so it may be a read error. The genes are TRBV15 and TRBJ2-7, with 8 bases matching TRBD1. The CDR3 extends over 15 amino acids. Trimming took 2 bases from V and 2 from J; bases not matched to a gene: 5. Germline lookup yields CDR1 LNHNV and CDR2 YYDKDF (reference sequence). CDR3 nucleotides: TGTGCCACCAGCAGAAGACAGGGGACGACCTACGAGCAGTACTTC. Translated: CATSRRQGTTYEQYF.

This clonotype appeared a few times. The J gene is TRBJ2-1, the V gene TRBV28, with 7 bases matching TRBD2. Germline V gene data show CDR1 as MDHEN and CDR2 as SYDVKM. J was trimmed by 15 bases and V by 5 bases; bases with no gene match: 19. This CDR3 has 15 residues. The CDR3 protein is CASSVRGRTLGGLFF. The CDR3 DNA follows: TGTGCCAGCAGTGTAAGGGGACGGACCCTCGGGGGGTTGTTCTTC.

This clonotype was seen at least ten times. J is TRBJ2-1 and V is TRBV13; tentatively, D is TRBD1 or TRBD2 (5 bases each). This CDR3 comprises 15 residues. V was clipped by 6 bases and J by 4 bases, with 16 bases between them. Germline assignment: CDR1 PRHDT and CDR2 FYEKMQ (reference sequence). In nucleotides, the CDR3 is TGTGCCAGCAGTCACCCGGGGCTCGGGTACAATGAGCAGTTCTTC. The encoded protein is CASSHPGLGYNEQFF.

Regarding this clonotype: This may be a read error, as it is one base from a much larger clone. The chain has TRBV29-1 and TRBJ2-3; tentatively, D is TRBD1 or TRBD2 (5 bases each). V lost 4 bases and J lost 2, with 10 bases in between. Germline assignment: CDR1 SQVTM and CDR2 ANQGSEA. This CDR3 spans 13 amino acids. CDR3 residues: CSVVGRATDTQYF. As DNA, the CDR3 is TGCAGCGTTGTGGGACGCGCCACAGATACGCAGTATTTT.

This clonotype was seen ten or more times. V is TRBV5-5 and J is TRBJ2-7, with D possibly matching TRBD2 (6 bases). V was cut by 4 bases and J by 5 bases, with 16 bases left in between. The CDR3 is 14 amino acids. Germline CDR1 reads SGHKS; CDR2 reads YYEKEE (reference sequence). This CDR3 reads CASSPRDVVHEQYF. The CDR3 coding sequence is TGTGCCAGCAGCCCGCGGGACGTAGTACACGAGCAGTACTTC.